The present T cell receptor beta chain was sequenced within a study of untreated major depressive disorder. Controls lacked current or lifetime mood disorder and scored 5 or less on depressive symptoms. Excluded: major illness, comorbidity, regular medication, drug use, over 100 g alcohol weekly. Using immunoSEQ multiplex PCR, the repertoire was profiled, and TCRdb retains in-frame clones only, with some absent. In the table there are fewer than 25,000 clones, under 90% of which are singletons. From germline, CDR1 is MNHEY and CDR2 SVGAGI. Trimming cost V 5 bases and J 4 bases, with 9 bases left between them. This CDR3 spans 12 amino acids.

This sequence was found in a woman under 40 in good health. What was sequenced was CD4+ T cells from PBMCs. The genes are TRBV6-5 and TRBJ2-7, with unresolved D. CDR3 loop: CASSGRPYEQYF. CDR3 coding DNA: TGTGCCAGCAGTGGGCGTCCTTACGAGCAGTACTTC.